This T cell receptor beta chain was captured by sequencing in a study of PD-L1 blockade in urothelial cancer. Study at large: A median approximately 150,000 T cells were found in blood samples.

TCRdb's table, derived via immunoSEQ multiplex PCR, lists solely in-frame clones and lacks some. In the table there are approximately 19,000 clones, roughly 90% of which are singletons. Germline V CDR1 and CDR2: SGHNT, YYREEE (reference sequence). The CDR3 sequence is 16 residues long. The ends were cut back, 5 bases at V and 0 bases at J, with 17 bases in the middle. Stated time point: pretreatment peripheral blood. This rearrangement joins TRBV5-4 to TRBJ1-1; D call uncertain. This sequence originates from a man aged 70-80 years with urothelial cancer. This specimen was PBMCs, taken around atezolizumab (anti-PD-L1) treatment. The CDR3 nucleotides read TGTGCCAGCAGTCCTGACCCGGGAAGCATGAACACTGAAGCTTTCTTT. As protein: CASSPDPGSMNTEAFF. Drawing the rest from reference TRBV5-4 and TRBJ1-1, the complete variable domain is ETGVTQSPTHLIKTRGQQVTLRCSSQSGHNTVSWYQQALGQGPQFIFQYYREEENGRGNFPPRFSGLQFPNYSSELNVNALELDDSALYLCASSPDPGSMNTEAFFGQGTRLTVV.